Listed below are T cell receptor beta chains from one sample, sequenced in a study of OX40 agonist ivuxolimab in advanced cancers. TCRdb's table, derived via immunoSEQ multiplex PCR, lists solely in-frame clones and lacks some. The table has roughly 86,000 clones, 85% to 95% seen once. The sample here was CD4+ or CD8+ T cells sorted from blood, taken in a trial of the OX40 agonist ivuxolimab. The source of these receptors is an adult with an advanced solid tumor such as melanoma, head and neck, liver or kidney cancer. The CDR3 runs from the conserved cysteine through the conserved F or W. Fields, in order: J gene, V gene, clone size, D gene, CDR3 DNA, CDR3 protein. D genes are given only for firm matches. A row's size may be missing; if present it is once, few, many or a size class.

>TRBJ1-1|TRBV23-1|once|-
TGCGCCAGCAGAGGCTCTAACGCCGGGACTCTGAACACTGAAGCTTTCTTT
CASRGSNAGTLNTEAFF
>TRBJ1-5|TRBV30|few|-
TGTGCCTGGAGTCTGAAGGATAATCAGCCCCAGCATTTT
CAWSLKDNQPQHF
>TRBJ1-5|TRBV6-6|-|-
TGTGCCAGCAGTTCCCGGCAGCCCCAGCATTTT
CASSSRQPQHF
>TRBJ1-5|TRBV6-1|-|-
TGTGCCAGCAGTGAAATCGGAGATCAGCCCCAGCATTTT
CASSEIGDQPQHF
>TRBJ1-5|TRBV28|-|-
TGTGCCAGCAACCTCCCTCGGGACTCCTATCAGCCCCAGCATTTT
CASNLPRDSYQPQHF
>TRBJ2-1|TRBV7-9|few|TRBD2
TGTGCCAGCAGCCCTCGGGGGGCGGGAGGGGGAAATGAGCAGTTCTTC
CASSPRGAGGGNEQFF
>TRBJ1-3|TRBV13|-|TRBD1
TGTGCCAGCAGCTCCACAGGGGACCGTAGGTTTGGCGGAAACACCATATATTTT
CASSSTGDRRFGGNTIYF
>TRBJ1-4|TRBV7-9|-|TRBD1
TGTGCCAGCAGCTTAAGTCCGGGACAGGGGGATGAAAAACTGTTTTTT
CASSLSPGQGDEKLFF
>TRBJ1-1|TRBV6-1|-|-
TGTGCCAGCACCAGAACTCTCGGGACTGAAGCTTTCTTT
CASTRTLGTEAFF
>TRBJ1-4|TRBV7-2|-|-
TGTGCCAGCAGCTTACTTCGTAATGAAAAACTGTTTTTT
CASSLLRNEKLFF
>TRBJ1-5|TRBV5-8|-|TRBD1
TGTGCCAGCAGCAGGGCGGGACAGGGGGGTCAGCCCCAGCATTTT
CASSRAGQGGQPQHF
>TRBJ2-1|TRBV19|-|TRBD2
TGTGCCAGTAGTTGGGGACTAACCTACAATGAGCAGTTCTTC
CASSWGLTYNEQFF
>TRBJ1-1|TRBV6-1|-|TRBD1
TGTGCCAGCAGGGGAAACAGGGGGCTCAGGACTGAAGCTTTCTTT
CASRGNRGLRTEAFF
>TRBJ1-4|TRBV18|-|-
TGTGCCAGCTCCCTCGGACAGGAAAAACTGTTTTTT
CASSLGQEKLFF
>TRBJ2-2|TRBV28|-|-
TGTGCCAGCAGTTTATATGGGACTGGGAACACCGGGGAGCTGTTTTTT
CASSLYGTGNTGELFF
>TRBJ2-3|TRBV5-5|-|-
TGTGCCAGCAGCTTGGCCGCAGATACGCAGTATTTT
CASSLAADTQYF
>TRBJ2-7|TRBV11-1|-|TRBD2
TGTGCCAGCAGCTTAGGGGCAGTGAGCGGGAGCCCCCTCGAGCAGTACTTC
CASSLGAVSGSPLEQYF
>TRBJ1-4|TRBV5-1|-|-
TGCGCCAGCAGCCCGGACGGCCGTAGTGAAAAACTGTTTTTT
CASSPDGRSEKLFF
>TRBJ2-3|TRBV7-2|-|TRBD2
TGTGCCAGCAGCTACCAAGCGGGAGCGAACACAGATACGCAGTATTTT
CASSYQAGANTDTQYF
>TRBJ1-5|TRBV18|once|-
TGTGCCAGCTCAAGAATCAGCAATCAGCCCCAGCATTTT
CASSRISNQPQHF
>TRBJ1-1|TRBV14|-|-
TGTGCCAGCAGCCAAGATCCGAACACTGAAGCTTTCTTT
CASSQDPNTEAFF
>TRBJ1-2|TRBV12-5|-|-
TGTGCTGGGGGAAACGGGGGGTACTATGGCTACACCTTC
CAGGNGGYYGYTF
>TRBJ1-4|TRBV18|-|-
TGTGCCAGCTCACCACAGGCAACTAATGAAAAACTGTTTTTT
CASSPQATNEKLFF
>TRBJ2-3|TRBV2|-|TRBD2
TGTGCCAGCAGTGACCCCACTAGCGGGATGGCCTCTAGCACAGATACGCAGTATTTT
CASSDPTSGMASSTDTQYF
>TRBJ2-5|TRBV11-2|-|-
TGTGCCAGCAGCTTCGAGGACATAAAAGAGACCCAGTACTTC
CASSFEDIKETQYF
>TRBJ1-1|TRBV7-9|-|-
TGTGCCAGCATCCTAATGCGGCAGGGTAGGGCTGAAGCTTTCTTT
CASILMRQGRAEAFF
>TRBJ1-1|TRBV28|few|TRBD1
TGTGCCAGCAGTTCTTTTGGACAGGGGAACACTGAAGCTTTCTTT
CASSSFGQGNTEAFF
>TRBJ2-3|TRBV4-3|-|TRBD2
TGCGCCAGCAGCCAAGTTTATCAAGGGCAGGGAGGGCCGGGAGATACGCAGTATTTT
CASSQVYQGQGGPGDTQYF
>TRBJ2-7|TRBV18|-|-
TGTGCCAGCTCACCTAACAGTGGGAGCTCCTACGAGCAGTACTTC
CASSPNSGSSYEQYF
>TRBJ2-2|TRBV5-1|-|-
TGCGCCAGCAGCTTGGGGGTCACCGGGGAGCTGTTTTTT
CASSLGVTGELFF
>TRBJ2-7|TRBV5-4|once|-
TGTGCCAGCAGCTTGGAGGCGGGCCCCTACGAGCAGTACTTC
CASSLEAGPYEQYF
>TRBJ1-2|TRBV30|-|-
TGTGCCTGGAGCCCCGGGAGTTCAGGCTACACCTTC
CAWSPGSSGYTF
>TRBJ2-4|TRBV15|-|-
TGTGCCACCAGCAGGGACTACCAAAACATTCAGTACTTC
CATSRDYQNIQYF
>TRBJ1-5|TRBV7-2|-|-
TGTGCCAGCAGCTTAGATGCGGGGCGCAATCAGCCCCAGCATTTT
CASSLDAGRNQPQHF
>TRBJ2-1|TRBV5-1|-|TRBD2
TGCGCCAGCAGCTCACTCCACGCGGGAGAGGGAGGCGGTGAGCAGTTCTTC
CASSSLHAGEGGGEQFF
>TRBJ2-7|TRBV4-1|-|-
TGCGCCAGCAGCCGAGAGGGGCGGGGGCCCTACGAGCAGTACTTC
CASSREGRGPYEQYF
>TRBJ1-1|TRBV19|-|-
TGTGCCAGTAGTATCCTCCCAGCAGGGCCGAACACTGAAGCTTTCTTT
CASSILPAGPNTEAFF
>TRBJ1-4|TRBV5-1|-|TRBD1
TGCGCCAGCAGCTTGTCCGGACAGGGTTATGAAAAACTGTTTTTT
CASSLSGQGYEKLFF
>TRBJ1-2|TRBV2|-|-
TGTGCCAGCAGTCAATTAGGGGACTATGGCTACACCTTC
CASSQLGDYGYTF
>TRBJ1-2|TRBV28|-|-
TGTGCCAGCACCCGAAGAGGGGTAGTTTTAGTCGTCGGCTACACCTTC
CASTRRGVVLVVGYTF
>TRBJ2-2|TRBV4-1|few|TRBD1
TGCGCCAGCAGCACAGGACAGGGTTACACCGGGGAGCTGTTTTTT
CASSTGQGYTGELFF
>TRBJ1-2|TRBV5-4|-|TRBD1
TGTGCCAGCAGCCCAGAGACAGGGTCCGGGGGCTACACCTTC
CASSPETGSGGYTF
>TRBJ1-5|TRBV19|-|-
TGTGCCAGTAGACTGAAGGCAGGGCCCTATACCAATCAGCCCCAGCATTTT
CASRLKAGPYTNQPQHF
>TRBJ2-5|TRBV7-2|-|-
TGTGCCAGCAGCCCCAGGGGGGGGGCAGAAGAGACCCAGTACTTC
CASSPRGGAEETQYF
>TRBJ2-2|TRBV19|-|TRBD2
TGTGCCGGGGGACTAGCGGGAGGGCCGACCGGGGAGCTGTTTTTT
CAGGLAGGPTGELFF
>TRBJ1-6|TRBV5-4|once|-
TGTGCCAGCAGCTTGGAGGCGGGGTCCGGGTCACCCCTCCACTTT
CASSLEAGSGSPLHF
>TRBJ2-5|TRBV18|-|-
TGTGCCAGCTCACCAAGACAAGCGGAGACCCAGTACTTC
CASSPRQAETQYF
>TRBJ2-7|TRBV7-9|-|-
TGTGCCAGCAGCCAGGAGGACTACGAGCAGTACTTC
CASSQEDYEQYF
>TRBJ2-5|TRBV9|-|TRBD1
TGTGCCAGCAGCGTCAGTTCAGGGGGAGAGACCCAGTACTTC
CASSVSSGGETQYF